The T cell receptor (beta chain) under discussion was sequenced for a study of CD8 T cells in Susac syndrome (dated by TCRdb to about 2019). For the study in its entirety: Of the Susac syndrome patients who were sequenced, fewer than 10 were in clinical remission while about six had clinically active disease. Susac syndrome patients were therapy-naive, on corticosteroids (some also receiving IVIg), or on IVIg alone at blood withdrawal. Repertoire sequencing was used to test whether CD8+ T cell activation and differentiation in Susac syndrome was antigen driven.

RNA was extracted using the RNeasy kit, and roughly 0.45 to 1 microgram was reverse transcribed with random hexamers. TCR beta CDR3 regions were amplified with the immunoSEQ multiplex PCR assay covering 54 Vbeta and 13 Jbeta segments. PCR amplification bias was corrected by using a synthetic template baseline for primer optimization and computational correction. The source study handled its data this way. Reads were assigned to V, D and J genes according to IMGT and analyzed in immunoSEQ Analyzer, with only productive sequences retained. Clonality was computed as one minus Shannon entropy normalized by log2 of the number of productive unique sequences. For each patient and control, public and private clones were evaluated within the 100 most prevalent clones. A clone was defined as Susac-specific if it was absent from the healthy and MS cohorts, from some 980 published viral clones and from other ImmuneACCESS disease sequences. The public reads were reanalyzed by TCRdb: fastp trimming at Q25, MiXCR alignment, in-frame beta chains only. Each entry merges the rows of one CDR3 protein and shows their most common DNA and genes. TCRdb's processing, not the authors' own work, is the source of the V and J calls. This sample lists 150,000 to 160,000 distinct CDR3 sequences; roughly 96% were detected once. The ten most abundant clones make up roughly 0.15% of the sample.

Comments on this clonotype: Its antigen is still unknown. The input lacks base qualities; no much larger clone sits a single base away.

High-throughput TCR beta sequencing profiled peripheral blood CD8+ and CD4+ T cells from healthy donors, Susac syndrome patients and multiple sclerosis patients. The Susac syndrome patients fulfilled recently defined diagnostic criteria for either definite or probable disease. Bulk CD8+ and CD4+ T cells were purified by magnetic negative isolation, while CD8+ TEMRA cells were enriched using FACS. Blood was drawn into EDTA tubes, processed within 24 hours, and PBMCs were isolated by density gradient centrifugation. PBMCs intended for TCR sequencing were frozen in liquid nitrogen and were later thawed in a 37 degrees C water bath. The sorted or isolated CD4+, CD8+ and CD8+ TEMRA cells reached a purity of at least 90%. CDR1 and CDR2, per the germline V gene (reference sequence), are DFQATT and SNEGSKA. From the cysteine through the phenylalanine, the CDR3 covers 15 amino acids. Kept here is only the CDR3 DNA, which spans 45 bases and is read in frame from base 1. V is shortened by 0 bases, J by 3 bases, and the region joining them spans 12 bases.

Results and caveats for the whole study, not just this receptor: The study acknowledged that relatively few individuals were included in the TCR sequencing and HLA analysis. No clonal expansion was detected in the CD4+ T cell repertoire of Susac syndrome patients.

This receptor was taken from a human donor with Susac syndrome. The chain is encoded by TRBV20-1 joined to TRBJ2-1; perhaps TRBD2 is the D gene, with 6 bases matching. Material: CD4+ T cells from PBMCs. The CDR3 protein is CSARDWAGSYNEQFF. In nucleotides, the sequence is TGCAGTGCTAGAGATTGGGCGGGGAGCTACAATGAGCAGTTCTTC.